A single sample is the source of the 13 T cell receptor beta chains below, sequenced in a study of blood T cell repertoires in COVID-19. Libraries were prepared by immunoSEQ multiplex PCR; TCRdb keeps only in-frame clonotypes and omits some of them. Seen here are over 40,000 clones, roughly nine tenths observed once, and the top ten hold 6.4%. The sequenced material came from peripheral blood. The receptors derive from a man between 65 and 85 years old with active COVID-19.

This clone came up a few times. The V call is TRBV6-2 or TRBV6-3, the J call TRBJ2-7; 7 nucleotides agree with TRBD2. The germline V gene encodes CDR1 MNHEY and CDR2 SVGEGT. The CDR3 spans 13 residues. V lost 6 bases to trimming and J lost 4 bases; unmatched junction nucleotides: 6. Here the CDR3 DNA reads TGTGCCAGCAGCTCAAGCGGGGAGTACGAGCAGTACTTC. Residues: CASSSSGEYEQYF.

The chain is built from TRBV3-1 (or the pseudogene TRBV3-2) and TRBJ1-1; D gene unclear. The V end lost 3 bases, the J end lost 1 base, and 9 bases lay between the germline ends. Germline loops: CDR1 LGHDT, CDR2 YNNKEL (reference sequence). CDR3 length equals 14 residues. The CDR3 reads CASSQPSKNTEAFF. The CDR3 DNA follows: TGTGCCAGCAGCCAGCCAAGCAAGAACACTGAAGCTTTCTTT.

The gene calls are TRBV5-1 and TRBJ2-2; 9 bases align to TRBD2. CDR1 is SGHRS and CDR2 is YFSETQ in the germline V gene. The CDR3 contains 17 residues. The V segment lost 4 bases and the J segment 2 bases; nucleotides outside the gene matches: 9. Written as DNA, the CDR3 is TGCGCCAGCAGCCCCTTGGAGCGGGGGGCCAACACCGGGGAGCTGTTTTTT. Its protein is CASSPLERGANTGELFF.

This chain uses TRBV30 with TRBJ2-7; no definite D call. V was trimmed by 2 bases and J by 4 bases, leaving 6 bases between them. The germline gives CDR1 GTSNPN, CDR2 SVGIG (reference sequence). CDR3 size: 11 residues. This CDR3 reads CAWSLYYEQYF. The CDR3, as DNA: TGTGCCTGGAGTTTATATTACGAGCAGTACTTC.

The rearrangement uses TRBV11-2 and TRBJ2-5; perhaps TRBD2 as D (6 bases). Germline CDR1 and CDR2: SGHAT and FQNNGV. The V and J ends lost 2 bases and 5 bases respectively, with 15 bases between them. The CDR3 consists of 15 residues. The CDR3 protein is CASSLSQGGYETQYF. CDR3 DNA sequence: TGTGCCAGCAGCTTAAGCCAGGGAGGTTACGAGACCCAGTACTTC.

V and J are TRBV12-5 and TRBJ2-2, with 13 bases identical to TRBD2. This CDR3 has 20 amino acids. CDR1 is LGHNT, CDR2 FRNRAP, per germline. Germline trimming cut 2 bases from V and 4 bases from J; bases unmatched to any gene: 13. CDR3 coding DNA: TGTGCTAGTGGTTTGCCCTGGACTAGCGGGGGTTGGGTGAGCACCGGGGAGCTGTTTTTT. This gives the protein CASGLPWTSGGWVSTGELFF.

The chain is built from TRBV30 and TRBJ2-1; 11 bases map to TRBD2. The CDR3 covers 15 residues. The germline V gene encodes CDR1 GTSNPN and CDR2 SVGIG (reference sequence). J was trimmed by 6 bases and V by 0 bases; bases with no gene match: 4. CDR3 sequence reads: CAWSVYSGGANEQFF. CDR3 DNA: TGTGCCTGGAGTGTATATAGCGGGGGGGCCAATGAGCAGTTCTTC.

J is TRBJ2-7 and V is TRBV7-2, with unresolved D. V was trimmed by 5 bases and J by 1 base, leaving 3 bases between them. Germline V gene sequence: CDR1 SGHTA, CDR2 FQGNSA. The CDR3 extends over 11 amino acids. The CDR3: CASSPSYEQYF. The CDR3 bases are TGTGCCAGCAGCCCTTCCTACGAGCAGTACTTC. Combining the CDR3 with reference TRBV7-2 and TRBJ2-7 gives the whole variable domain GAGVSQSPSNKVTEKGKDVELRCDPISGHTALYWYRQSLGQGLEFLIYFQGNSAPDKSGLPSDRFSAERTGGSVSTLTIQRTQQEDSAVYLCASSPSYEQYFGPGTRLTVT.

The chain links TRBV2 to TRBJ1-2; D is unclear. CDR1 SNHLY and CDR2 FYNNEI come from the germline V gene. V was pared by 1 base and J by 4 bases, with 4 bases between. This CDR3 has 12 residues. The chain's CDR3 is CASSEGSYGYTF. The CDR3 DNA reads TGTGCCAGCAGTGAAGGCAGCTATGGCTACACCTTC.

CDR3 loop: CASSRQGTYEQYF. In DNA, the CDR3 is TGTGCCAGCAGCCGACAGGGAACCTACGAGCAGTACTTC. The chain joins TRBV3-1 (or the pseudogene TRBV3-2) to TRBJ2-7, with TRBD1 matching over 7 bases. The V segment lost 4 bases and the J segment 2 bases; nucleotides outside the gene matches: 2. The CDR3 is made up of 13 amino acids. Germline values: CDR1 LGHDT, CDR2 YNNKEL (reference sequence).

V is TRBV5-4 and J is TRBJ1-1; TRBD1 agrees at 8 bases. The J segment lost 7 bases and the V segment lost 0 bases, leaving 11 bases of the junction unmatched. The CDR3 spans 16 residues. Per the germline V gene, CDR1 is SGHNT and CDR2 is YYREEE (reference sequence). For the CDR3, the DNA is TGTGCCAGCAGCTTGGGGACAGGGAGGAGTGGGAGTGAAGCTTTCTTT. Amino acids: CASSLGTGRSGSEAFF.

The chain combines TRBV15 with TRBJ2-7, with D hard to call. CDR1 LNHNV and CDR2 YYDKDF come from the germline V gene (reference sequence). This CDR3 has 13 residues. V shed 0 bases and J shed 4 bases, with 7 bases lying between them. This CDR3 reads CATSRDPRYEQYF. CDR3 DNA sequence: TGTGCCACCAGCAGAGACCCCCGTTACGAGCAGTACTTC.

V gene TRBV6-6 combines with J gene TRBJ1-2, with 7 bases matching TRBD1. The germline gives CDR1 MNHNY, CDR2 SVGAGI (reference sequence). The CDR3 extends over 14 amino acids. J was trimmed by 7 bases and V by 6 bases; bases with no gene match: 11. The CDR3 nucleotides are TGTGCCAGCAGCCTAGACAGGGTGGGGGCTGGCTACACCTTC. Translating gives CASSLDRVGAGYTF.